This T cell receptor (beta chain) was retrieved from a study of patients and donors after allogeneic stem cell transplantation. TCRdb reprocessed the RT-PCR reads via MiXCR and lists one record per CDR3 protein. The sample includes some 87,000 distinct CDR3 sequences, roughly 43% of them seen just once. Only one count was recorded for this clonotype. The CDR3 covers 17 residues. The germline CDR1 and CDR2 sequences are SGHRS and YFSETQ. V dropped 4 bases and J dropped 4; count of bases not matched to a gene: 11. V gene TRBV5-1 combines with J gene TRBJ2-3, with TRBD2 matching 11 bases. Sequencing was done on a sample of blood, either unsorted or a sorted T cell fraction (not recorded which). This sequence originates from a human donor who was either an allogeneic HSCT recipient or a stem cell or donor lymphocyte infusion donor (not recorded which). It is not recorded whose cells these are; they may come from a transplant donor. The CDR3 region has the DNA TGCGCCAGCAGCGTACCTACTAGCGGGAGTGGGCCAGATACGCAGTATTTT. It translates to CASSVPTSGSGPDTQYF.